This T cell receptor beta chain appears in the sequencing data of a study of T cell responses to AZD1222 COVID-19 vaccine. Study-level points and caveats: Donors were largely white British and mainly female; clonal diversity was possibly underestimated. Reportedly, nearly half the spike-specific TCRs target unmutated variant regions. Baseline antibody screening turned up just six seropositive AZD1222 recipients.

This CDR3 spans 14 amino acids. Trimming took off 8 bases at V and 6 bases at J, with 20 bases between the two ends. The germline V gene encodes CDR1 SNHLY and CDR2 FYNNEI. Comments on this clone: What it binds is not known.

Method: immunoSEQ multiplex PCR; TCRdb's copy keeps in-frame clones and lacks some. The repertoire consists of roughly 160,000 clones, with 85% to 95% occurring once and the leading ten covering over 0.7%. This clonotype originated in an adult in good health. The material was peripheral blood, obtained on day 0 of AZD1222 vaccination. The chain joins TRBV2 to TRBJ2-7; possibly TRBD2 for D (5 bases). The CDR3 reads CASGIPSLMGEQYF. The CDR3 nucleotides are TGTGCCAGCGGAATTCCTAGCCTTATGGGCGAGCAGTACTTC.